What follows are 21 T cell receptor beta chains derived from one specimen sequenced in a study of CD8+ T cells in alopecia areata. RNA was extracted and reverse transcribed into cDNA as the sequencing template. Measured with immunoSEQ multiplex PCR; TCRdb has only the in-frame clones, and not every one. Altogether 270,000 or so clones were found in the sample, and no singletons occur. A sort of pooled cutaneous lymph node cells used CD4, CD8alpha, NKG2D, NKG2ACE and other stains. Material for sequencing was CD4+ T cells sorted from a lymph node. The receptors shown here come from a C3H/HeJ mouse with alopecia areata. The strain bears MHC haplotype H2-k.

This clone showed up just a few times. Gene names follow the mouse nomenclature. The observed sequence ends 4 residues before the CDR3 terminus, with the missing tail filled in from the germline J gene. The J gene is TRBJ2-7, the V gene TRBV14, with TRBD1 matching over 9 bases. Germline V lookup: CDR1 SGHDT, CDR2 FRDEAV. This CDR3 comprises 14 residues. This chain's CDR3 is CASSRDRVPYEQYF. The sequenced CDR3 bases are TGTGCCAGCAGTCGGGACAGGGTGCCTTAT.

This clone was detected only a few times. Germline and genes: mouse. Read data end 4 residues before the CDR3 end; the end is taken from the germline J gene. The V call is TRBV1, the J call TRBJ2-2; 8 bases are a match to TRBD2. Per the germline V gene, CDR1 is NSQYPW and CDR2 is LRSPGD (reference sequence). With 2 bases clipped from V and 4 bases from J, the junction kept 6 bases outside the gene matches. The CDR3 length is 16 residues. CDR3 residues: CTCSARGGAGTGQLYF. The DNA read from the CDR3 is TGCACCTGCAGTGCACGGGGGGGCGCAGGCACCGGG. The variable domain in full, completed from reference TRBV1 and TRBJ2-2, reads VTLLEQNPRWRLVPRGQAVNLRCILKNSQYPWMSWYQQDLQKQLQWLFTLRSPGDKEVKSLPGADYLATRVTDTELRLQVANMSQGRTLYCTCSARGGAGTGQLYFGEGSKLTVL.

This clone was observed a handful of times. Mouse names are used for the genes. The CDR3 extends 3 residues past the end of the read, so its final part is completed from the germline J gene. The chain recombines TRBV1 with TRBJ1-6; possible D gene TRBD1, 6 bases. TRBJ1-6 is reported as an ORF; its role is uncertain. The CDR3 has 15 amino acids. Germline lookup yields CDR1 NSQYPW and CDR2 LRSPGD (reference sequence). V gave up 0 bases and J gave up 5 bases, with 8 bases separating them. The CDR3: CTCSAERTDNSPLYF. CDR3 bases read: TGCACCTGCAGTGCAGAACGGACAGATAATTCGCCC.

This clone was seen more than once but under ten times. The genes are named according to mouse. Additional DNA sequences in this sample encode the identical CDR3. CDR3: CTCSARGNSPLYF. The sequenced part of the CDR3 DNA is TGCACCTGCAGTGCAAGGGGTAATTCGCCC. This chain joins TRBV1 and TRBJ1-6; possible D gene TRBD1, 5 bases. The read ends 3 residues early relative to the CDR3; the germline J gene fills the gap. TRBJ1-6 carries the ORF label, with uncertain function. Germline V CDR1 and CDR2: NSQYPW, LRSPGD (reference sequence). The CDR3 runs 13 residues. The V gene lost 2 bases and the J gene lost 6 bases, with 5 bases spanning the gap.

In this sample, this clone turned up a few times. Each gene name is a mouse one. The observed sequence ends 4 residues before the CDR3 terminus, with the missing tail filled in from the germline J gene. The chain joins TRBV13-2 to TRBJ2-1, with TRBD2 identical over 9 bases. The CDR3 is 14 residues long. Germline assignment: CDR1 NNHNN and CDR2 SYGAGS (reference sequence). The sequenced part of the CDR3 DNA is TGTGCCAGCGGTGATTCTGGGGGGGGAGCT. Its protein product is CASGDSGGGA. The complete CDR3 protein is CASGDSGGGAEQFF.

About this clone itself: The genes and germline here are from mouse. The CDR3 extends 4 residues past the end of the read, so its final part is completed from the germline J gene. The chain has TRBV19 and TRBJ2-1, with 7 positions matching TRBD1. The CDR3 has 16 residues. V lost 4 bases to trimming and J lost 2 bases; unmatched junction nucleotides: 9. CDR1 is FNHDT and CDR2 is SITEND in the germline V gene (reference sequence). This CDR3 is CASSSLRDSHYAEQFF. CDR3 DNA (partial): TGTGCCAGCAGTTCCCTCCGGGACAGCCACTATGCT. The whole variable domain, filled in from reference TRBV19 and TRBJ2-1, reads GGIITQTPKFLIGQEGQKLTLKCQQNFNHDTMYWYRQDSGKGLRLIYYSITENDLQKGDLSEGYDASREKKSSFSLTVTSAQKNEMAVFLCASSSLRDSHYAEQFFGPGTRLTVL.

A few counts support this clone. Here the gene names and germline are mouse. The read ends 4 residues early relative to the CDR3; the germline J gene fills the gap. The chain is built from TRBV26 and TRBJ2-7; a possible D gene is TRBD1 (5 bases). Germline V gives CDR1 KGHPV, CDR2 FQNQEV (reference sequence). The CDR3 length is 12 residues. CDR3 sequence reads: CASSLQGYEQYF. The covered CDR3 bases are TGTGCCAGCAGTCTTCAGGGATAT.

About this clone itself: Mouse germline and gene names are used. The read ends 4 residues before the CDR3 terminus; that terminus is restored from the germline J gene. This chain connects TRBV13-1 to TRBJ2-5, with D tentatively TRBD2 (6 bases). CDR3 length equals 15 residues. V was cut by 2 bases and J by 0 bases, with 10 bases left in between. Germline V gives CDR1 NSHNY, CDR2 SYGAGN. The CDR3 bases that were read are TGTGCCAGCAGTGAACTGGGACTTAACCAAGAC. Translated: CASSELGLNQD. In full, the CDR3 reads CASSELGLNQDTQYF.

This clone was found a few times. Any gene name here is a mouse gene name. The read terminates 4 residues ahead of where the CDR3 ends, so the germline J gene completes it. The chain is built from TRBV13-3 and TRBJ2-2; 7 positions agree with TRBD2. Germline CDR1 is NNHDY and CDR2 is SYVADS. The length of the CDR3 is 15 residues. After removal of 2 bases from V and 3 bases from J, the junction contained 4 bases not matched to a gene. CDR3 bases read: TGTGCCAGCAGTGACTGGGGGTGGCACACCGGG. Encoded protein: CASSDWGWHTG. The CDR3 in its entirety is CASSDWGWHTGQLYF.

Details on this clone: These gene names are mouse names. The read comes to an end 4 residues before the CDR3 does, leaving the germline J gene to fill in the end. The same CDR3 arises from other DNA sequences in this sample as well. The genes are TRBV12-1 and TRBJ2-4; TRBD2 matches 7 bases. Germline V lookup: CDR1 SGHSN, CDR2 HYEKVE. This CDR3 has 13 amino acids. The CDR3 sequence: CASSLGGGNTLYF. CDR3 DNA, as far as it was read: TGTGCCAGCTCTCTGGGGGGGGGAAAC.

This clone was recorded a few times. Gene names and germline match the mouse. The read terminates 4 residues ahead of where the CDR3 ends, so the germline J gene completes it. The rearrangement uses TRBV5 and TRBJ2-5; 10 bases map to TRBD2. The CDR3 extends over 14 amino acids. Germline V gene data show CDR1 as LGHNA and CDR2 as YNLKQL (reference sequence). CDR3 bases read: TGTGCCAGCAGCCCTGGGGGGGCGCGCGAC. Its translation is CASSPGGARD. The whole CDR3 is CASSPGGARDTQYF.

This clone occurred many times. The germline and genes are mouse ones. The DNA ends 4 residues before the CDR3 does, and the rest of the CDR3 is filled in from the germline J gene. The rearrangement joins TRBV17 to TRBJ2-5; 7 bases are a match to TRBD1. CDR1 MNHDT and CDR2 YYDKIL come from the germline V gene. The CDR3 is made up of 15 amino acids. The CDR3 bases that were read are TGTGCTAGCAGTAGAGATCCCAGGGGGAAAGAC. It specifies CASSRDPRGKD. The entire CDR3 sequence reads CASSRDPRGKDTQYF.

This clone appeared a few times. Germline and genes: mouse. Read sequence stops 4 residues before the CDR3 end, and the germline J gene provides the missing end. The rearrangement links TRBV13-3 to TRBJ1-2; TRBD1 is a possible D gene (6 bases). This CDR3 spans 15 amino acids. Germline V CDR1 and CDR2: NNHDY, SYVADS. Trimming shortened V by 5 bases and J by 0 bases, and 14 bases separated the two germline ends. The sequenced CDR3 bases are TGTGCCAGCAGCGAACCGGGACAAACAAACTCC. Amino acids: CASSEPGQTNS. In full, the CDR3 reads CASSEPGQTNSDYTF.

Regarding this clone: Each gene name is a mouse one. CDR3 region: CASSDMGGSYNSPLYF. The part of the CDR3 DNA that was read is TGTGCCAGCAGTGATATGGGGGGTTCCTATAATTCGCCC. The chain is built from TRBV13-1 and TRBJ1-6, with D possibly being TRBD1 (5 bases). Read data end 3 residues before the CDR3 end; the end is taken from the germline J gene. TRBJ1-6 is reported as an ORF; its role is uncertain. The V end was cut by 1 base, the J end by 0 bases, with 8 bases between. The CDR3 covers 16 residues. In germline, CDR1 is NSHNY, CDR2 SYGAGN.

The table lists this clone with a few counts. Mouse gene names and germline throughout. The read finishes 4 residues shy of the CDR3 end, and the germline J gene is used to complete it. The rearrangement uses TRBV13-2 and TRBJ2-3; a possible D gene is TRBD1 (5 bases). Trimming took 0 bases from V and 2 from J, leaving 10 bases between them. This CDR3 contains 15 residues. Germline V gives CDR1 NNHNN, CDR2 SYGAGS (reference sequence). The CDR3 DNA, read in part, is TGTGCCAGCGGTGATGGGAGGACATATGCAGAA. It codes for CASGDGRTYAE. The CDR3 in its entirety is CASGDGRTYAETLYF.

A remark on this clone: The genes and germline here are from mouse. The read terminates 4 residues before the CDR3 end, so the remaining end is supplied by the germline J gene. The sample contains more than one DNA sequence encoding this CDR3. This sequence joins TRBV13-2 and TRBJ1-2; TRBD1 aligns across 9 bases. The V and J ends lost 0 bases and 2 bases, in that order; junction bases with no gene match: 2. Germline V CDR1 and CDR2: NNHNN, SYGAGS (reference sequence). This CDR3 is built from 15 residues. CDR3 DNA, as far as it was read: TGTGCCAGCGGTGATGTAGGACAGGGGAACTCC. It translates to CASGDVGQGNS. From start to end, the CDR3 is CASGDVGQGNSDYTF.

This clone was seen a handful of times. Mouse gene names and germline throughout. The read falls 4 residues short of the CDR3 end, and the missing part is taken from the germline J gene. The chain recombines TRBV19 with TRBJ2-1; 11 bases map to TRBD1. The germline CDR1 and CDR2 sequences are FNHDT and SITEND (reference sequence). Unmatched junction bases numbered 8, after V lost 6 bases and J lost 6 bases. The CDR3 has 15 residues. The CDR3 sequence is CASTTDRGRGAEQFF. The CDR3 DNA, read in part, is TGTGCCAGCACCACGGACAGGGGGCGGGGTGCT.

This clone was counted at least ten times. Genes and germline are mouse. With the read ending 3 residues before the CDR3 end, the germline J gene is used to fill in that end. This chain uses TRBV1 with TRBJ1-6, with D possibly TRBD1 on 6 matching bases. TRBJ1-6 is treated as an ORF (open reading frame) with a function not yet certain. CDR3 length: 15 residues. The germline V gene has CDR1 NSQYPW and CDR2 LRSPGD (reference sequence). V shed 3 bases and J shed 3 bases, with 9 bases lying between them. The sequenced CDR3 bases are TGCACCTGCAGTGCCCACAGGGTCTATAATTCGCCC. Its translation is CTCSAHRVYNSP. The entire CDR3 sequence reads CTCSAHRVYNSPLYF.

This clone was detected a few times. Mouse gene names apply. The read comes to an end 4 residues before the CDR3 does, leaving the germline J gene to fill in the end. The chain carries TRBV5 and TRBJ2-1; TRBD1 might be the D (6 bases). Deletions cut 4 bases from V and 4 bases from J, with 14 bases between. Germline loops: CDR1 LGHNA, CDR2 YNLKQL (reference sequence). The CDR3 covers 15 residues. The CDR3 spells CASSPLRDKYAEQFF. Partial CDR3 DNA: TGTGCCAGCAGCCCGCTTCGGGACAAATATGCT.

Only a few counts were recorded for this clone. Gene and germline names: mouse. The CDR3 end is not reached by the read, which stops 4 residues before it; the germline J gene fills it in. This chain links TRBV13-3 with TRBJ1-1; 9 positions agree with TRBD1. The CDR3 totals 14 residues. Germline V gene lookup returns CDR1 NNHDY and CDR2 SYVADS. J lost 3 bases, V lost 3 bases, and 3 bases had no gene match. The covered CDR3 bases are TGTGCCAGCAGTGCCACAGGGGGCGACACA. Protein product: CASSATGGDT. The CDR3 in its entirety is CASSATGGDTEVFF.

This clone was counted between two and nine times. Each gene name is a mouse one. With the read ending 4 residues before the CDR3 end, the germline J gene is used to fill in that end. This chain connects TRBV17 to TRBJ2-1; the D gene is possibly TRBD1 (6 bases). Germline V gives CDR1 MNHDT, CDR2 YYDKIL. The CDR3 is made up of 13 amino acids. The V gene lost 5 bases and the J gene lost 3 bases, with 8 bases spanning the gap. CDR3 DNA (partial): TGTGCTAGCAGTGGACAGCTCTATGCT. Its protein product is CASSGQLYA. The whole CDR3 region reads CASSGQLYAEQFF.